The rows below give T cell receptor beta chains drawn from one sample of a study of CD8 T cells in Susac syndrome. One entry per CDR3 protein results from TCRdb running MiXCR on the immunoSEQ multiplex PCR reads. Of 200,000 to 250,000 distinct CDR3 sequences listed, around 90% are singletons. Sequencing input: CD8+ T cells from PBMCs. These receptors came from a human donor with multiple sclerosis. CDR3s include the opening cysteine and the closing phenylalanine or tryptophan. The D gene is left open where the match is weak. Expanded clones get a size class; other rows say once, few or many, or leave the size out.

V gene: TRBV5-1
J gene: TRBJ2-3
clone size: .
D gene: .
CDR3 DNA: TGCGCCTGGTCTCCGGGGACACGCACAGATACGCAGTATTTT
CDR3 protein: CAWSPGTRTDTQYF

V gene: TRBV2
J gene: TRBJ2-7
clone size: .
D gene: .
CDR3 DNA: TGTGCCAGCAGTGCTGATCCAGCGGACCAGGCCGCCTACGAGCAGTACTTC
CDR3 protein: CASSADPADQAAYEQYF

V gene: TRBV30
J gene: TRBJ2-7
clone size: .
D gene: .
CDR3 DNA: TGTGCCTGGAGTGTTGGAGCGGCGGACGAGCAGTACTTC
CDR3 protein: CAWSVGAADEQYF

V gene: TRBV28
J gene: TRBJ2-1
clone size: .
D gene: TRBD1
CDR3 DNA: TGTGCCAGCAGTTTAAACCCCCCCGGATTAGGGGGCGTTTTCACCGATGAGCAGTTCTTC
CDR3 protein: CASSLNPPGLGGVFTDEQFF

V gene: TRBV5-4
J gene: TRBJ1-1
clone size: few
D gene: .
CDR3 DNA: TGTGCCAGCAGCTGGGAGATGAACACTGAAGCTTTCTTT
CDR3 protein: CASSWEMNTEAFF

V gene: TRBV7-9
J gene: TRBJ2-7
clone size: .
D gene: TRBD2
CDR3 DNA: TGTGCCAGCAGCTTCGGTCTAGCGGGACTCTACGAGCAGTACTTC
CDR3 protein: CASSFGLAGLYEQYF

V gene: TRBV30
J gene: TRBJ2-2
clone size: .
D gene: .
CDR3 DNA: TGTGCCTGGAGGGGGGACTGGAACACCGGGGAGCTGTTTTTT
CDR3 protein: CAWRGDWNTGELFF

V gene: TRBV5-6
J gene: TRBJ2-1
clone size: once
D gene: TRBD2
CDR3 DNA: TGTGCCAGCAGCTTGGGCACTAGCGGTTATGATGAGCAGTTCTTC
CDR3 protein: CASSLGTSGYDEQFF

V gene: TRBV2
J gene: TRBJ1-1
clone size: .
D gene: TRBD1
CDR3 DNA: TGTGCCAGCAGGCCGGGACAGGGAAGGAACACTGAAGCTTTCTTT
CDR3 protein: CASRPGQGRNTEAFF

V gene: TRBV7-6
J gene: TRBJ2-5
clone size: .
D gene: .
CDR3 DNA: TGTGCCAGCAGCTTAGTAGCCGCCCTAGAGACCCAGTACTTC
CDR3 protein: CASSLVAALETQYF

V gene: TRBV7-9
J gene: TRBJ1-2
clone size: .
D gene: .
CDR3 DNA: TGTGCCAGCAGCCTTGTGGGGGCGACTAACTATGGCTACACCTTC
CDR3 protein: CASSLVGATNYGYTF

V gene: TRBV30
J gene: TRBJ2-1
clone size: .
D gene: TRBD2
CDR3 DNA: TGTGCCTGGAGCGGGGGGGCAGCCCCCTACAATGAGCAGTTCTTC
CDR3 protein: CAWSGGAAPYNEQFF

V gene: TRBV5-1
J gene: TRBJ2-1
clone size: .
D gene: TRBD2
CDR3 DNA: TGCGCCAGCAGCCCCGGGACTAGCGGGGAGTACAATGAGCAGTTCTTC
CDR3 protein: CASSPGTSGEYNEQFF

V gene: TRBV7-6
J gene: TRBJ1-2
clone size: .
D gene: .
CDR3 DNA: TGTGCCAGCAGCTTATTTGAGCCCGGACAGTACACCGACTTCAACTATGGCTACACCTTC
CDR3 protein: CASSLFEPGQYTDFNYGYTF

V gene: TRBV6-1
J gene: TRBJ2-7
clone size: .
D gene: TRBD2
CDR3 DNA: TGTGCCAGCAGTGAAACGGCTAGCGGGAGGGCCTCCCTCTCAGAGCAGTACTTC
CDR3 protein: CASSETASGRASLSEQYF

V gene: TRBV7-6
J gene: TRBJ1-1
clone size: few
D gene: .
CDR3 DNA: TGTGCCAGCAGCTTAGGTGGGTCAGCTGAAGCTTTCTTT
CDR3 protein: CASSLGGSAEAFF

V gene: TRBV7-9
J gene: TRBJ2-2
clone size: .
D gene: TRBD2
CDR3 DNA: TGTGCCAGCAGGGGTGGGACTAGCGGGGGGCTAACGAACACCGGGGAGCTGTTTTTT
CDR3 protein: CASRGGTSGGLTNTGELFF

V gene: TRBV11-2
J gene: TRBJ1-1
clone size: .
D gene: .
CDR3 DNA: TGTGCCAGCAGCTTCAGAGGGTATGACACTGAAGCTTTCTTT
CDR3 protein: CASSFRGYDTEAFF

V gene: TRBV7-9
J gene: TRBJ2-1
clone size: .
D gene: TRBD2
CDR3 DNA: TGTGCCAGCACTAGCGGGAGAACCTACAATGAGCAGTTCTTC
CDR3 protein: CASTSGRTYNEQFF

V gene: TRBV15
J gene: TRBJ1-2
clone size: .
D gene: TRBD1
CDR3 DNA: TGTGCCACCAGCAGAGACAGGGGGGAAGGCTACACCTTC
CDR3 protein: CATSRDRGEGYTF

V gene: TRBV11-1
J gene: TRBJ1-1
clone size: .
D gene: .
CDR3 DNA: TGTGCCAGCAGCTTACCCCCACAAGATTGGACTGAAGCTTTCTTT
CDR3 protein: CASSLPPQDWTEAFF

V gene: TRBV7-2
J gene: TRBJ2-1
clone size: .
D gene: TRBD2
CDR3 DNA: TGTGCCAGCAGCCAAAACCCATTAGGGACTAGCGGTTACAATGAGCAGTTCTTC
CDR3 protein: CASSQNPLGTSGYNEQFF

V gene: TRBV9
J gene: TRBJ2-3
clone size: .
D gene: .
CDR3 DNA: TGTGCCAGCAGCGAGGGGGGGGCAACAGATACGCAGTATTTT
CDR3 protein: CASSEGGATDTQYF

V gene: TRBV12-3/TRBV12-4
J gene: TRBJ1-2
clone size: .
D gene: .
CDR3 DNA: TGTGCCAGCAGTAATACAGGGCACTATGGCTACACCTTC
CDR3 protein: CASSNTGHYGYTF

V gene: TRBV7-2
J gene: TRBJ1-6
clone size: .
D gene: TRBD1
CDR3 DNA: TGTGCCAGCAGCTTAGTGGGGAGACAGGGCTGGGATTCACCCCTCCACTTT
CDR3 protein: CASSLVGRQGWDSPLHF

V gene: TRBV4-1
J gene: TRBJ2-7
clone size: .
D gene: .
CDR3 DNA: TGCGCCAGCAGCCAATACGGGGGGCTGAACTCCTACGAGCAGTACTTC
CDR3 protein: CASSQYGGLNSYEQYF

V gene: TRBV15
J gene: TRBJ1-4
clone size: .
D gene: .
CDR3 DNA: TGTGCCACCACGGCAGGTGGGGAAAAACTGTTTTTT
CDR3 protein: CATTAGGEKLFF

V gene: TRBV27
J gene: TRBJ2-7
clone size: .
D gene: .
CDR3 DNA: TGTGCCAGCAGCATCAACCCGGGCGGCACCTACGAGCAGTACTTC
CDR3 protein: CASSINPGGTYEQYF

V gene: TRBV19
J gene: TRBJ2-3
clone size: .
D gene: .
CDR3 DNA: TGTGCCAGTAGTGAGGCGGCCTTCACAGATACGCAGTATTTT
CDR3 protein: CASSEAAFTDTQYF